A selection of T cell receptor beta chains follows, all from one sample in a study of technical replicates of blood from a few donors. The method was immunoSEQ multiplex PCR; TCRdb's version includes in-frame clones alone and lacks a portion of them. The repertoire holds fewer than 70,000 clones, around 84% seen once, with approximately 5.9% in the top ten. Material: PBMCs. Source of these receptors: a human donor in good health. Some clones in this sample may be carry-over from other donors' samples. CDR3s include the opening cysteine and the closing phenylalanine or tryptophan.

j_call	v_call	cdr3_aa
TRBJ1-5	TRBV30	CAWSVQSGRNQPQHF
TRBJ2-5	TRBV9	CASSSGTGGAGETQYF
TRBJ2-3	TRBV4-3	CASSQEGATDTQYF
TRBJ2-2	TRBV10-3	CAISEPTSNTGELFF
TRBJ2-5	TRBV12-5	CASGFFSGGGYQETQYF
TRBJ1-3	TRBV4-3	CASSQEGTGGWSGNTIYF
TRBJ2-5	TRBV18	CASSPSSSMETQYF
TRBJ1-2	TRBV9	CASSTRGADRLNYGYTF
TRBJ2-7	TRBV5-4	CASSLVAGAWHEQYF
TRBJ2-7	TRBV6-1	CASSPRDRGFEEQYF
TRBJ1-2	TRBV6-1	CASGGRNSPRGYTF
TRBJ2-1	TRBV10-1	CASSTSEQGLADYNEQFF
TRBJ1-5	TRBV19	CASSRDRGLQPQHF
TRBJ1-3	TRBV7-9	CASGRGSSGNTIYF
TRBJ1-1	TRBV6-5	CASSYLRESRAFF
TRBJ2-3	TRBV7-9	CASSPPGTRVVDTQYF
TRBJ2-5	TRBV7-2	CASSLGIHQETQYF
TRBJ2-1	TRBV5-6	CASSLIAGGYNEQFF
TRBJ2-2	TRBV4-1	CASSQVTSGRSRELFF
TRBJ2-5	TRBV4-1	CASSHGGGSETQYF
TRBJ2-7	TRBV6-5	CASSYPGKVNEQYF